This T cell receptor beta chain originates from a study of early T cells in non-severe SARS-CoV-2 infection. Whole-study context: The study sequenced bulk RNA from unsorted whole blood, with chains unpaired.

In the case of this clonotype: Antigen specificity is unknown.

Overall study findings and caveats: Comparison of clonotypes with VDJdb favored anti-spike CD8 responses while missing private and CD4 specificities.

Each cDNA molecule carried a unique molecular identifier. TCRdb called the 5' RACE reads again in MiXCR, with one record for every CDR3 protein. Of some 91,000 distinct CDR3 sequences detected, about 15% appear once; the ten largest clones hold less than 6%. Germline CDR1 is SGHRS and CDR2 is YFSETQ. The CDR3 contains 17 residues. Trimming took off 7 bases at V and 2 bases at J, with 19 bases between the two ends. The sequence came from an adult who was a healthcare worker with PCR-confirmed SARS-CoV-2 infection or an uninfected control (not recorded which). Sequencing was performed on whole blood. The chain links TRBV5-1 to TRBJ2-6; perhaps TRBD2 as D (7 bases). The CDR3 here is CASGRGTWSPGANVLTF. The CDR3 DNA reads TGCGCCAGCGGGAGGGGGACATGGAGTCCTGGGGCCAACGTCCTGACTTTC.